These 9 T cell receptor beta chains were all obtained from the same sample, sequenced in a study of T cells in Graves' hyperthyroidism and ophthalmopathy. Amplified TCR beta CDR3 regions derived from RNA transcripts. The TCR CDR3 first-round RT-PCR relied on the HTBI primer set. Using its own MiXCR run on the multiplex PCR reads, TCRdb lists one record per CDR3 protein. The sample carries 660,000 or so distinct CDR3 sequences, less than 25% recorded once. Material: blood. These receptors all stem from a young man with Graves' ophthalmopathy.

This clonotype has at least ten counts. CDR3 coding DNA: TGTGCCAGCAGCTTACGGGGGGGACTAGTTCGGGAGACCCAGTACTTC. Protein sequence: CASSLRGGLVRETQYF. The gene calls are TRBV7-2 and TRBJ2-5; 8 positions match TRBD2. Germline V CDR1 and CDR2: SGHTA, FQGNSA. Trimming at V came to 2 bases and at J to 5 bases, leaving 10 bases not matched to a gene. This CDR3 comprises 16 residues.

This chain joins TRBV20-1 and TRBJ2-2; the D is unclear. The CDR3 is made up of 12 amino acids. Germline V gene sequence: CDR1 DFQATT, CDR2 SNEGSKA (reference sequence). V was cut by 5 bases and J by 6 bases, with 10 bases left in between. This chain's CDR3 is CSAREASGELFF. The CDR3 nucleotides read TGCAGTGCTCGCGAGGCCTCCGGGGAGCTGTTTTTT.

In its sample, this clonotype was seen a few times. The chain uses TRBV7-2 and TRBJ2-5, with TRBD1 as a possible D gene (5 bases). The CDR3 has 15 amino acids. Germline V gene lookup returns CDR1 SGHTA and CDR2 FQGNSA. V shed 2 bases and J shed 5 bases, with 15 bases lying between them. CDR3 coding DNA: TGTGCCAGCAGCTTAAAAGGGGTCGCATGGGAGACCCAGTACTTC. This gives the protein CASSLKGVAWETQYF.

This clonotype was recorded many times. This sequence joins TRBV12-3 or TRBV12-4 and TRBJ1-3, with TRBD1 identical over 12 bases. With V trimmed by 6 bases and J by 4 bases, 7 bases remained unmatched. The length of the CDR3 is 16 residues. The CDR3 is CASRPGQGARGNTIYF. The DNA for the CDR3 is TGTGCCAGCAGGCCGGGACAGGGGGCTAGGGGAAACACCATATATTTT.

The chain uses TRBV6-2 or TRBV6-3 and TRBJ1-5, with a tentative D call TRBD1 (6 bases). Trimming removed 3 bases at V and 0 bases at J, with 18 bases between. The CDR3 consists of 18 residues. Looked up from germline, CDR1 is MNHEY and CDR2 is SVGEGT. In nucleotides, the CDR3 is TGTGCCAGCAGTTATCAGGCGGGTGGGACACGTAGCAATCAGCCCCAGCATTTT. Its translation is CASSYQAGGTRSNQPQHF.

The V gene is TRBV28, the J gene TRBJ2-2; no definite D call. CDR3 length: 14 residues. Germline CDR1 MDHEN, CDR2 SYDVKM. V dropped 4 bases and J dropped 5 bases, with 11 bases sitting between them. CDR3 sequence: CASSSLGLTGELFF. In nucleotides, the CDR3 is TGTGCCAGCAGTTCCCTAGGGTTGACCGGGGAGCTGTTTTTT.

Ten or more counts support this clonotype. At one of its ends the junction is not consistent with the germline gene, which may arise from a read error. The chain couples TRBV12-3 or TRBV12-4 to TRBJ2-7; maybe TRBD1 (6 bases). The CDR3 sequence is 15 residues long. This CDR3 is CASSLGYGGSHEQYF. CDR3 DNA: TGTGCCAGCAGTTTAGGGTATGGGGGCTCCCACGAGCAGTACTTC.

This clonotype was detected only a few times. This chain uses TRBV18 with TRBJ2-1; D is unclear. Per the germline V gene, CDR1 is KGHSH and CDR2 is LQKENI. V was shortened by 4 bases and J by 9 bases, with 22 bases between the two germline ends. This CDR3 is built from 16 residues. DNA for the CDR3: TGTGCCAGCTCACTCACTCCCAGTGACCTGGCAGGTGAGCAGTTCTTC. Its protein product is CASSLTPSDLAGEQFF.

This clonotype came up a few times. This chain links TRBV12-3 or TRBV12-4 with TRBJ2-2; D unresolved. The ends were cut back, 2 bases at V and 6 bases at J, with 4 bases in the middle. The CDR3 contains 12 residues. The CDR3 reads CASSLKAGELFF. DNA for the CDR3: TGTGCCAGCAGTTTAAAAGCCGGGGAGCTGTTTTTT.